The 21 T cell receptor beta chains below were found in one sample sequenced in a study of T cell repertoires in cytomegalovirus infection (dated by TCRdb to between 2019 and 2020). TCRdb shows the sequencer as Illumina HiSeq 1500. TCRdb reanalyzed the raw reads on its own, using fastp at Q25 for trimming and MiXCR for clone calling, and kept in-frame beta chains. Every CDR3 protein is listed once, alongside the most common genes and DNA of its rows. The sample data list hundreds of thousands of distinct CDR3 sequences, and about 27% of these were observed just once. Jointly, the top ten make up roughly 20% of the sample. The intended sense of this specimen's treatment or condition label: in vitro stimulation with specific CMV peptide epitopes to enrich CMV-specific T cells. The antigens these receptors bind are not known. The starting material was cultured PBMCs, obtained from culture after CMV antigen stimulation. These TCRs come from a human donor in good health (CMV status not recorded). Some clones in this sample may be carry-over from other donors' samples.

Only a few counts were recorded for this clonotype. The chain recombines TRBV27 with TRBJ2-5; TRBD1 might be the D (5 bases). The V gene's germline CDR1 is MNHEY and CDR2 SMNVEV (reference sequence). CDR3 length equals 13 residues. Trimming took off 2 bases at V and 3 bases at J, with 7 bases between the two ends. CDR3 in DNA: TGTGCCAGCAGTTTACGCAGGGAAGAGACCCAGTACTTC. This codes for CASSLRREETQYF.

This clonotype was counted between two and nine times. CDR3 bases: TGTGCCAGCAGTGGTAGCGGTTACAATGAGCAGTTCTTC. Translation gives CASSGSGYNEQFF. The chain links TRBV2 to TRBJ2-1, with D possibly TRBD2 on 6 matching bases. The V end was cut by 4 bases, the J end by 4 bases, with 8 bases between. Looked up from germline, CDR1 is SNHLY and CDR2 is FYNNEI. This CDR3 contains 13 residues.

The chain uses TRBV24-1 and TRBJ2-3; 8 nucleotides match TRBD1. Trimming took 4 bases from V and 5 from J; bases not matched to a gene: 4. The CDR3 has 14 amino acids. Germline CDR1 KGHDR, CDR2 SFDVKD. CDR3 DNA: TGTGCCACCAGTGAGTTTACAGGGGGAGATACGCAGTATTTT. Translating gives CATSEFTGGDTQYF.

This clonotype came up a few times. The chain has TRBV6-1 and TRBJ2-5; D ambiguous. The V gene lost 1 base and the J gene lost 2 bases, with 14 bases spanning the gap. Germline CDR1 reads MNHNS; CDR2 reads SASEGT. This CDR3 has 16 amino acids. CDR3 sequence reads: CASSEGVFFSQETQYF. DNA of the CDR3: TGTGCCAGCAGTGAAGGAGTTTTCTTCTCGCAAGAGACCCAGTACTTC.

The CDR3 region has the DNA TGTGCCAGCAGCCAAGACCAAGGACTAGCGGGAGGCGAGCAGTACTTC. Its translation: CASSQDQGLAGGEQYF. The chain is built from TRBV3-1 and TRBJ2-7; TRBD2 matches at 14 bases. The germline gives CDR1 LGHDT, CDR2 YNNKEL (reference sequence). V lost 0 bases to trimming and J lost 6 bases; unmatched junction nucleotides: 4. CDR3 length: 16 residues.

The rearrangement links TRBV20-1 to TRBJ2-7; TRBD2 agrees at 13 bases. The CDR3 runs to 15 residues. In germline, CDR1 is DFQATT, CDR2 SNEGSKA (reference sequence). The V gene end was trimmed by 2 bases and the J gene end by 3 bases; junction bases not matched to a gene: 4. CDR3 loop: CSARIWTSGSYEQYF. The CDR3 coding sequence is TGCAGTGCTAGAATTTGGACTAGCGGGAGCTACGAGCAGTACTTC.

V usage is TRBV15 and J usage is TRBJ1-1; TRBD1 matches 7 bases. The CDR3 sequence is 15 residues long. V gave up 1 base and J gave up 1 base; unmatched junction bases: 3. Germline V gene sequence: CDR1 LNHNV, CDR2 YYDKDF (reference sequence). CDR3 protein: CATSRVRTGNTEAFF. Written as DNA, the CDR3 is TGTGCCACCAGCAGAGTCCGGACAGGGAACACTGAAGCTTTCTTT.

The V gene is TRBV6-6, the J gene TRBJ1-1; D remains ambiguous. The CDR3 spans 13 residues. Germline lookup yields CDR1 MNHNY and CDR2 SVGAGI (reference sequence). V was trimmed by 7 bases and J by 3 bases, leaving 12 bases between them. CDR3 amino acids: CASIDPQDTEAFF. CDR3 nucleotide sequence: TGTGCCAGCATCGACCCTCAGGACACTGAAGCTTTCTTT.

For the CDR3, the DNA is TGTGCCAGCAGGAGGGGCCTGGGTAATGAAAAACTGTTTTTT. Amino acids: CASRRGLGNEKLFF. The rearrangement joins TRBV6-6 to TRBJ1-4; D possibly corresponds to TRBD1 (5 bases). Germline CDR1 reads MNHNY; CDR2 reads SVGAGI (reference sequence). CDR3 size: 14 residues. V lost 6 bases and J lost 4, with 12 bases in between.

This clonotype was found many times. The chain couples TRBV7-6 to TRBJ2-7, with a tentative D call TRBD2 (6 bases). The V end was cut by 5 bases, the J end by 2 bases, with 13 bases between. Looked up from germline, CDR1 is SGHVS and CDR2 is FNYEAQ. The CDR3 spans 14 residues. In DNA, the CDR3 is TGTGCCAGCAGCAGTCGGACGGGAGCCTACGAGCAGTACTTC. Translating gives CASSSRTGAYEQYF.

This clonotype was found a few times. The rearrangement uses TRBV12-3 or TRBV12-4 and TRBJ2-3, with TRBD2 matching over 15 bases. Trimming removed 4 bases from V and 5 bases from J; junction bases left unmatched: 16. The CDR3 covers 20 residues. CDR3 coding DNA: TGTGCCAGCAGTTACACCTTCGGGACTAGCGGGGGGTCTCGGGGAGATACGCAGTATTTT. It codes for CASSYTFGTSGGSRGDTQYF.

This clonotype was counted between two and nine times. J is TRBJ2-2 and V is TRBV6-1; D possibly corresponds to TRBD2 (5 bases). CDR1 is MNHNS and CDR2 is SASEGT in the germline V gene. V was cut by 10 bases and J by 2 bases, with 20 bases left in between. This CDR3 is 16 amino acids long. The CDR3 DNA sequence: TGTGCCACCGCGACCGGAGGCTCCCGAAACACCGGGGAGCTGTTTTTT. It yields the protein CATATGGSRNTGELFF.

This clonotype was observed a handful of times. The V and J genes are TRBV7-3 and TRBJ1-6, with TRBD1 matching over 11 bases. Germline values: CDR1 SGHTA, CDR2 FQGTGA. The CDR3 covers 16 residues. The J segment lost 9 bases and the V segment lost 0 bases, leaving 4 bases of the junction unmatched. CDR3 sequence: CASSLTAGTGGSPLHF. The CDR3 DNA reads as TGTGCCAGCAGCTTAACCGCGGGGACAGGGGGTTCACCCCTCCACTTT.

This rearrangement joins TRBV19 to TRBJ1-1; 7 nucleotides align to TRBD1. The V and J ends lost 9 bases and 5 bases, in that order; junction bases with no gene match: 15. Germline values: CDR1 LNHDA, CDR2 SQIVND (reference sequence). The CDR3 runs to 15 residues. CDR3 amino acids: CASTQRQGRVTEAFF. CDR3 DNA: TGTGCCAGCACCCAACGACAGGGTCGAGTGACTGAAGCTTTCTTT.

The V gene is TRBV7-8, the J gene TRBJ2-7, with D maybe TRBD1 (6 bases). V was clipped by 1 base and J by 2 bases, with 12 bases between them. The CDR3 extends over 15 amino acids. CDR1 SGHVS and CDR2 FQNEAQ come from the germline V gene. The DNA for the CDR3 is TGTGCCAGCAGCTTAGAGCTCACAGGGACCTACGAGCAGTACTTC. It codes for CASSLELTGTYEQYF.

This chain connects TRBV25-1 to TRBJ1-6; 8 bases map to TRBD1. CDR1 MGHDK and CDR2 SYGVNS come from the germline V gene. This CDR3 has 15 residues. The J segment lost 6 bases and the V segment lost 3 bases, leaving 4 bases of the junction unmatched. CDR3 DNA sequence: TGTGCCAGCAGTGACCCGACAGGGGTTAATTCACCCCTCCACTTT. Translating gives CASSDPTGVNSPLHF.

The chain employs TRBV28 and TRBJ1-1, with a possible D match to TRBD1 (5 bases). This CDR3 contains 13 residues. V was cut by 7 bases and J by 6 bases, with 15 bases left in between. Germline V gene data show CDR1 as MDHEN and CDR2 as SYDVKM. CDR3 bases: TGTGCCAGCACCGGACACCCGGGCGCTGAAGCTTTCTTT. Residues: CASTGHPGAEAFF.

Here the CDR3 DNA reads TGCAGCGTTTTCATGGGTCGATACGAGCAGTACTTC. Translation gives CSVFMGRYEQYF. V usage is TRBV29-1 and J usage is TRBJ2-7, with D uncertain. Germline-derived CDR1 and CDR2 are SQVTM and ANQGSEA. Trimming pared 5 bases from V and 4 bases from J, leaving 12 bases between. The CDR3 extends over 12 amino acids.

The chain links TRBV6-5 to TRBJ2-2; D tentatively fits TRBD1 or TRBD2 (6 bases each). This CDR3 has 17 amino acids. CDR1 is MNHEY and CDR2 is SVGAGI in the germline V gene. V was clipped by 0 bases and J by 5 bases, with 16 bases between them. This CDR3 reads CASSYSGGRGRTGELFF. DNA for the CDR3: TGTGCCAGCAGTTACTCTGGGGGGCGCGGTCGGACCGGGGAGCTGTTTTTT.

The rearrangement uses TRBV5-6 and TRBJ2-2, with D possibly being TRBD2 (5 bases). The CDR3 spans 17 residues. Trimming cost V 2 bases and J 3 bases, with 17 bases left between them. Per germline, CDR1 SGHDT and CDR2 YYEEEE. Here the CDR3 reads CASSLRRPERHTGELFF. The CDR3, as DNA: TGTGCCAGCAGCTTAAGGCGCCCAGAGCGGCACACCGGGGAGCTGTTTTTT. Filled out from reference TRBV5-6 and TRBJ2-2, the complete variable domain reads DAGVTQSPTHLIKTRGQQVTLRCSPKSGHDTVSWYQQALGQGPQFIFQYYEEEERQRGNFPDRFSGHQFPNYSSELNVNALLLGDSALYLCASSLRRPERHTGELFFGEGSRLTVL.

There are a few counts of this clonotype. The chain combines TRBV12-3 or TRBV12-4 with TRBJ1-4, with D possibly being TRBD1 (5 bases). The CDR3 extends over 14 amino acids. The V end lost 3 bases, the J end lost 5 bases, and 10 bases lay between the germline ends. The CDR3 loop reads CASSFGTVNEKLFF. The CDR3 DNA follows: TGTGCCAGCAGTTTCGGGACGGTGAATGAAAAACTGTTTTTT.